Listed below are T cell receptor beta chains from one sample, sequenced in a study of shared clonotypes between healthy human individuals. Libraries were prepared by immunoSEQ multiplex PCR; TCRdb keeps only in-frame clonotypes and omits some of them. Of roughly 1,100,000 clones in the sample, roughly 75% were seen once. The sample was memory CD4+ T cells sorted from blood. The receptors shown here come from a man aged 18 to 30 in good health. Both conserved end residues are part of each CDR3. Each record gives: V gene, J gene, clone size, D gene, CDR3 DNA, CDR3 protein. A D gene is named only where the DNA matches it firmly. Only some rows state a clone size, as once, few, many or a class for expanded clones.

TRBV6-4	TRBJ2-3	once	TRBD1	TGTGCCAGCAGTGAGACAGGGGAATGGGGCACAGATACGCAGTATTTT	CASSETGEWGTDTQYF
TRBV6-5	TRBJ2-2	-	-	TGTGCCAGCAGTGCCGGGCGAGAGCTGTTTTTT	CASSAGRELFF
TRBV28	TRBJ1-4	-	TRBD1	TGTGCCAGCAGTTCACTCCAGGGGGCTCGTGAAAAACTGTTTTTT	CASSSLQGAREKLFF
TRBV4-1	TRBJ1-5	-	-	TGCGCCAGCAGCCAAGAAATGAGGGATCAGCCCCAGCATTTT	CASSQEMRDQPQHF
TRBV5-4	TRBJ2-7	-	TRBD2	TGTGCCAGCAGCTTGGGGACTCAGGGAGGGGCCGAGCAGTACTTC	CASSLGTQGGAEQYF
TRBV19	TRBJ2-7	-	-	TGTGCCAGTAGTAACCAGGGCCTGTCCTACGAGCAGTACTTC	CASSNQGLSYEQYF
TRBV7-2	TRBJ2-3	-	-	TGTGCCAGCAGCTTAGATGGGGTAAAAAGCACAGATACGCAGTATTTT	CASSLDGVKSTDTQYF
TRBV4-2	TRBJ2-3	-	-	TGTGCCAGCAGCCAAGATCTGACGAAGACAGATACGCAGTATTTT	CASSQDLTKTDTQYF
TRBV5-4	TRBJ2-3	-	TRBD2	TGTGCCAGCAGCTTCACCGGGACTAGCGGGGGGGTGGATACGCAGTATTTT	CASSFTGTSGGVDTQYF
TRBV30	TRBJ2-3	-	-	TGTGCCTGGGAAGAATGGAGGAAGACAGATACGCAGTATTTT	CAWEEWRKTDTQYF
TRBV15	TRBJ1-1	-	-	TGTGCCACCAGCAGAGATGTAGGAGTGAACACTGAAGCTTTCTTT	CATSRDVGVNTEAFF
TRBV23-1	TRBJ2-7	once	-	TGCGCCAGTGCTAGGTGGTTTGGGTACGAGCAGTACTTC	CASARWFGYEQYF
TRBV2	TRBJ2-1	-	-	TGTGCCAGCATGGGCAGGGGGGGAAACAATGAGCAGTTCTTC	CASMGRGGNNEQFF
TRBV12-2	TRBJ2-1	-	-	TGTGCAAGTCGCTTAACCGATAGCGACAACCACAATGAGCAGTTCTTC	CASRLTDSDNHNEQFF
TRBV30	TRBJ1-3	-	-	TGTGCCTGGAGTGTGATACGGGGTGGAAACACCATATATTTT	CAWSVIRGGNTIYF
TRBV10-3	TRBJ2-2	-	-	TGTGCCATCAGTGAGGGCGCGAACACCGGGGAGCTGTTTTTT	CAISEGANTGELFF
TRBV9	TRBJ2-2	-	-	TGTGCCAGCAGCGTAGCTGGGACTGTAAACACCGGTGAGCTGTTTTTT	CASSVAGTVNTGELFF
TRBV7-9	TRBJ2-2	-	-	TGTGCCAGCAGCTTAGCTCAGGGGCGGAGGACCGGGGAGCTGTTTTTT	CASSLAQGRRTGELFF
TRBV16	TRBJ1-3	few	-	TGTGCCAGCAAACCTACCGGGGGTGGAAACACCATATATTTT	CASKPTGGGNTIYF
TRBV27	TRBJ2-4	-	-	TGTGCCAGCAGTTTAAACGCCCTAGCCAAAAACATTCAGTACTTC	CASSLNALAKNIQYF
TRBV11-2	TRBJ2-3	-	TRBD2	TGTGCCAGCAGCCCCCCTCGGGGCGGGGGTTTAGGAGATACGCAGTATTTT	CASSPPRGGGLGDTQYF
TRBV5-1	TRBJ2-1	-	TRBD2	TGCGCCAGCAGCTTGATGACTAGCGGTGTGTACAATGAGCAGTTCTTC	CASSLMTSGVYNEQFF
TRBV4-3	TRBJ2-1	-	-	TGCGCCAGCAGCTCGCGAAGGGGAGGTGAGCAGTTCTTC	CASSSRRGGEQFF
TRBV2	TRBJ2-2	few	TRBD2	TGTGCCAGTAAGAAAGGGGGTAGCGGGGGAAACACCGGGGAGCTGTTTTTT	CASKKGGSGGNTGELFF
TRBV28	TRBJ1-2	-	-	TGTGCCAGCAGTCCGCTAAAGGGTGGCTACACCTTC	CASSPLKGGYTF
TRBV6-6	TRBJ1-2	few	TRBD1	TGTGCCAGCAGTTCGTTAGGGACAGGGTCTTACTATGGCTACACCTTC	CASSSLGTGSYYGYTF
TRBV30	TRBJ2-7	-	-	TGTGCCTGGAGCCAAAACTCCTACGAGCAGTACTTC	CAWSQNSYEQYF
TRBV5-8	TRBJ2-6	-	TRBD1	TGTGCCAGCAGCTCGGGACAGGGGGCTGCAGATGGGGCCAACGTCCTGACTTTC	CASSSGQGAADGANVLTF
TRBV19	TRBJ2-2	-	TRBD2	TGTGCCAGTAGATGGGGACTAGCGGGAGGATTGAACACCGGGGAGCTGTTTTTT	CASRWGLAGGLNTGELFF
TRBV10-2	TRBJ2-5	-	TRBD2	TGCGCCAGCAGCCCTAGCGGGGGAAGTGAGACCCAGTACTTC	CASSPSGGSETQYF
TRBV10-3	TRBJ2-1	-	TRBD1	TGTGCCATCAGGAGGGGACAGGACTACTACAATGAGCAGTTCTTC	CAIRRGQDYYNEQFF
TRBV18	TRBJ2-3	-	-	TGTGCCAGCTCACCACCCGTCTCAGATACGCAGTATTTT	CASSPPVSDTQYF
TRBV4-1	TRBJ2-1	-	-	TGCGCCAGCAGCCGGGTCGGAAAGGAGCAGTTCTTC	CASSRVGKEQFF
TRBV6-1	TRBJ1-5	-	TRBD1	TGTGCCAGCAGTGAAGCGACAGGGGGGACTTATAGCAATCAGCCCCAGCATTTT	CASSEATGGTYSNQPQHF
TRBV7-9	TRBJ2-5	-	-	TGTGCCAGCAGCCGTGACAGTTTCCAAGAGACCCAGTACTTC	CASSRDSFQETQYF